This entry lists 20 T cell receptor beta chains sequenced from one sample in a study of blood T cell repertoires in COVID-19. Clones were read by immunoSEQ multiplex PCR, and TCRdb kept only the in-frame ones, dropping some. The top ten hold 10% of the sample, which has about 210,000 clones, roughly 84% seen once. Sequences were obtained from peripheral blood. These receptors came from a woman aged 80 or older with COVID-19, enrolled during active disease.

V and J are TRBV21-1 and TRBJ1-2. TRBV21-1 is a pseudogene segment. The CDR3 has 14 amino acids. The CDR3 region is CASSKGGLPYGYTF. As DNA, the CDR3 is TGTGCCAGCAGCAAAGGAGGGTTACCCTATGGCTACACCTTC.

The chain uses TRBV6-5 and TRBJ1-2; tentative D call: TRBD1 (6 bases). There are 15 residues in the CDR3. The V gene lost 2 bases and the J gene lost 0 bases, with 10 bases spanning the gap. Germline CDR1 and CDR2: MNHEY and SVGAGI. The CDR3 region is CASSYGDTPNYGYTF. The CDR3 DNA sequence: TGTGCCAGCAGTTACGGGGACACCCCTAACTATGGCTACACCTTC.

The V call is TRBV2, the J call TRBJ2-5, with TRBD1 matching 10 bases. V lost 9 bases, J lost 3 bases, and 4 bases stayed unmatched. From germline, CDR1 is SNHLY and CDR2 FYNNEI. CDR3 size: 13 residues. CDR3 DNA sequence: TGTGCCAGTAAGGGGACAGGGGAAGAGACCCAGTACTTC. Translated: CASKGTGEETQYF.

The rearrangement uses TRBV6-4 and TRBJ2-3; TRBD2 matches at 10 bases. The V gene end was trimmed by 4 bases and the J gene end by 1 base; junction bases not matched to a gene: 5. The CDR3 consists of 16 residues. Germline CDR1 and CDR2: MRHNA and SNTAGT. CDR3: CASSVAGTSGTDTQYF. CDR3 nucleotides: TGTGCCAGCAGTGTCGCCGGGACTAGCGGCACAGATACGCAGTATTTT.

The V and J genes are TRBV5-5 and TRBJ1-2, with 8 bases fitting TRBD1. CDR1 and CDR2 (germline): SGHKS, YYEKEE (reference sequence). The V gene end was trimmed by 0 bases and the J gene end by 2 bases; junction bases not matched to a gene: 0. This CDR3 comprises 14 residues. CDR3 bases: TGTGCCAGCAGCTTGGGACAGGGGAACTATGGCTACACCTTC. Translating gives CASSLGQGNYGYTF. The full variable domain, with the rest looked up from reference TRBV5-5 and TRBJ1-2, is DAGVTQSPTHLIKTRGQQVTLRCSPISGHKSVSWYQQVLGQGPQFIFQYYEKEERGRGNFPDRFSARQFPNYSSELNVNALLLGDSALYLCASSLGQGNYGYTFGSGTRLTVV.

The CDR3 protein is CASSLTGAGGYTF. CDR3 coding DNA: TGTGCCAGCAGCTTGACGGGAGCTGGGGGCTACACCTTC. The chain recombines TRBV5-4 with TRBJ1-2; D is undetermined. Germline CDR1 is SGHNT and CDR2 is YYREEE (reference sequence). V was shortened by 1 base and J by 8 bases, with 12 bases between the two germline ends. This CDR3 contains 13 residues.

This chain connects TRBV5-1 to TRBJ2-5; unclear D gene. Trimming took off 0 bases at V and 5 bases at J, with 5 bases between the two ends. This CDR3 has 12 residues. In germline, CDR1 is SGHRS, CDR2 YFSETQ. The CDR3 loop is CASSLAYETQYF. The CDR3 bases are TGCGCCAGCAGCTTGGCCTACGAGACCCAGTACTTC.

The chain has TRBV19 and TRBJ2-2; 14 bases are shared with TRBD2. V gave up 7 bases and J gave up 1 base; unmatched junction bases: 11. CDR1 and CDR2 (germline): LNHDA, SQIVND (reference sequence). The CDR3 loop spans 19 amino acids. The CDR3 nucleotides read TGTGCCAGTACTGAAGGGACTAGCGGGAGACCAGAGAACACCGGGGAGCTGTTTTTT. Translated: CASTEGTSGRPENTGELFF. The full variable domain, with the rest looked up from reference TRBV19 and TRBJ2-2, is DGGITQSPKYLFRKEGQNVTLSCEQNLNHDAMYWYRQDPGQGLRLIYYSQIVNDFQKGDIAEGYSVSREKKESFPLTVTSAQKNPTAFYLCASTEGTSGRPENTGELFFGEGSRLTVL.

The chain uses TRBV14 and TRBJ1-3, with D uncertain. The CDR3 has 14 residues. Looked up from germline, CDR1 is SGHDN and CDR2 is FVKESK. Trimming removed 2 bases at V and 2 bases at J, with 7 bases between. The CDR3 spells CASSQSGPGNTIYF. CDR3 coding DNA: TGTGCCAGCAGCCAAAGCGGGCCTGGAAACACCATATATTTT. Combining the CDR3 with reference TRBV14 and TRBJ1-3 gives the whole variable domain EAGVTQFPSHSVIEKGQTVTLRCDPISGHDNLYWYRRVMGKEIKFLLHFVKESKQDESGMPNNRFLAERTGGTYSTLKVQPAELEDSGVYFCASSQSGPGNTIYFGEGSWLTVV.

The rearrangement uses TRBV3-1 (or the pseudogene TRBV3-2) and TRBJ2-3; 8 bases agree with TRBD2. Germline CDR1 LGHDT, CDR2 YNNKEL (reference sequence). V shed 4 bases, J shed 2 bases, and the junction held 5 bases outside the gene matches. The CDR3 is 15 residues long. CDR3 sequence: CASSPQRGNTDTQYF. The CDR3 DNA sequence: TGTGCCAGCAGCCCTCAGCGGGGGAACACAGATACGCAGTATTTT.

Of note for this clone: The sample carries other DNA sequences with the same CDR3. The chain joins TRBV7-2 to TRBJ2-3; possible D gene TRBD2, 5 bases. The germline V and J ends were trimmed by 1 base and 1 base, with 9 bases remaining between them. The CDR3 contains 15 residues. Germline V gives CDR1 SGHTA, CDR2 FQGNSA. The CDR3: CASSLGSGGTDTQYF. CDR3 nucleotides: TGTGCCAGCAGCTTAGGCAGCGGAGGCACAGATACGCAGTATTTT. Combining the CDR3 with reference TRBV7-2 and TRBJ2-3 gives the whole variable domain GAGVSQSPSNKVTEKGKDVELRCDPISGHTALYWYRQSLGQGLEFLIYFQGNSAPDKSGLPSDRFSAERTGGSVSTLTIQRTQQEDSAVYLCASSLGSGGTDTQYFGPGTRLTVL.

In DNA form, the CDR3 reads TGTGCCAGCAGCTATACTGATATCGGTACTGGAAACACCATATATTTT. This codes for CASSYTDIGTGNTIYF. The chain combines TRBV7-8 with TRBJ1-3; D remains unclear. With 4 bases removed from V and 2 bases from J, the gap between germline ends came to 15 bases. The V gene's germline CDR1 is SGHVS and CDR2 FQNEAQ. The CDR3 totals 16 residues. The entire variable domain, with the rest obtained from reference TRBV7-8 and TRBJ1-3, is as follows: GAGVSQSPRYKVAKRGQDVALRCDPISGHVSLFWYQQALGQGPEFLTYFQNEAQLDKSGLPSDRFFAERPEGSVSTLKIQRTQQEDSAVYLCASSYTDIGTGNTIYFGEGSWLTVV.

The genes are TRBV9 and TRBJ1-5; 7 bases are a match to TRBD1. This CDR3 is 15 amino acids long. After removal of 4 bases from V and 4 bases from J, the junction contained 8 bases not matched to a gene. Germline-derived CDR1 and CDR2 are SGDLS and YYNGEE. The CDR3 loop reads CASSPSGQINQPQHF. Written as DNA, the CDR3 is TGTGCCAGCAGCCCCTCGGGACAGATTAATCAGCCCCAGCATTTT. The full variable domain, completed using reference TRBV9 and TRBJ1-5, is DSGVTQTPKHLITATGQRVTLRCSPRSGDLSVYWYQQSLDQGLQFLIQYYNGEERAKGNILERFSAQQFPDLHSELNLSSLELGDSALYFCASSPSGQINQPQHFGDGTRLSIL.

The chain carries TRBV6-1 and TRBJ2-3; maybe TRBD1 (7 bases). V dropped 2 bases and J dropped 5 bases, with 11 bases sitting between them. Germline lookup yields CDR1 MNHNS and CDR2 SASEGT. The CDR3 sequence is 14 residues long. CDR3: CASSEQGGGDTQYF. The CDR3 coding sequence is TGTGCCAGCAGTGAACAGGGGGGCGGAGATACGCAGTATTTT.

This chain connects TRBV29-1 to TRBJ2-5; 8 nucleotides line up with TRBD1. V lost 5 bases to trimming and J lost 5 bases; unmatched junction nucleotides: 7. This CDR3 has 13 residues. CDR1 SQVTM and CDR2 ANQGSEA come from the germline V gene. For the CDR3, the DNA is TGCAGCGTTTTCAGGGGGCTTGGGGAGACCCAGTACTTC. This sequence encodes CSVFRGLGETQYF.

V is TRBV2 and J is TRBJ2-2, with 8 bases identical to TRBD1. V lost 7 bases, J lost 6 bases, and 4 bases stayed unmatched. The CDR3 spans 13 residues. Germline assignment: CDR1 SNHLY and CDR2 FYNNEI. Written as DNA, the CDR3 is TGTGCCAGCACAGGGGGCGCGCCCGGGGAGCTGTTTTTT. Residues: CASTGGAPGELFF.

This chain connects TRBV28 to TRBJ2-3; 8 bases fit TRBD2. The CDR3 is 16 amino acids. J gave up 1 base and V 2 bases, and 5 bases lay outside the gene matches. Germline V gene lookup returns CDR1 MDHEN and CDR2 SYDVKM. CDR3 sequence reads: CASSLTGGPGTDTQYF. As DNA, the CDR3 is TGTGCCAGCAGTTTAACGGGGGGGCCAGGCACAGATACGCAGTATTTT. Using reference TRBV28 and TRBJ2-3 for the parts outside the CDR3, the full variable domain is DVKVTQSSRYLVKRTGEKVFLECVQDMDHENMFWYRQDPGLGLRLIYFSYDVKMKEKGDIPEGYSVSREKKERFSLILESASTNQTSMYLCASSLTGGPGTDTQYFGPGTRLTVL.

J is TRBJ2-1 and V is TRBV5-1, with 7 bases identical to TRBD2. This CDR3 spans 14 amino acids. The junction had 9 bases not matched to a gene; V was cut back by 4 bases and J by 8 bases. Per germline, CDR1 SGHRS and CDR2 YFSETQ. CDR3 sequence (DNA): TGCGCCAGCAGCCTACGGGGAGGGCGGGATGAGCAGTTCTTC. Translating gives CASSLRGGRDEQFF.

This chain uses TRBV7-2 with TRBJ2-3; D call uncertain. Trimming removed 2 bases from V and 6 bases from J, with 12 bases in between. The CDR3 is 14 residues long. Germline loops: CDR1 SGHTA, CDR2 FQGNSA. CDR3 nucleotides: TGTGCCAGCAGCTTATTCGAGGCCAGTGATACGCAGTATTTT. Protein: CASSLFEASDTQYF. Drawing the rest from reference TRBV7-2 and TRBJ2-3, the complete variable domain is GAGVSQSPSNKVTEKGKDVELRCDPISGHTALYWYRQSLGQGLEFLIYFQGNSAPDKSGLPSDRFSAERTGGSVSTLTIQRTQQEDSAVYLCASSLFEASDTQYFGPGTRLTVL.

The chain uses TRBV10-3 and TRBJ1-2; D is unclear. Trimming removed 4 bases from V and 8 bases from J, with 8 bases in between. The CDR3 has 11 residues. From germline, CDR1 is ENHRY and CDR2 SYGVKD. Here the CDR3 DNA reads TGTGCCATCAGTGTAGGAGGGGGCTACACCTTC. It translates to CAISVGGGYTF.